These 2 T cell receptor beta chains originate from one sample sequenced in a study of cytomegalovirus exposure and HLA in healthy donors. Only in-frame clones appear in the TCRdb table, and some are missing; sequencing was by immunoSEQ multiplex PCR. Of about 140,000 clones listed, roughly four fifths are singletons. Sequencing was carried out using PBMCs. All receptors derive from a man younger than 40 in good health and CMV-seropositive.

The CDR3 DNA follows: TGTGCCTGGAGTCTCGGCACAGGGGACACTGAAGCTTTCTTT. It encodes CAWSLGTGDTEAFF. The chain is built from TRBV30 and TRBJ1-1; 7 bases fit TRBD1. Unmatched junction bases numbered 6, after V lost 2 bases and J lost 3 bases. The germline CDR1 and CDR2 sequences are GTSNPN and SVGIG (reference sequence). This CDR3 is 14 amino acids long.

This clone came up once. The V gene is TRBV18, the J gene TRBJ1-3; TRBD1 matches at 11 bases. Germline V lookup: CDR1 KGHSH, CDR2 LQKENI. The CDR3 totals 15 residues. With V trimmed by 7 bases and J by 9 bases, 11 bases remained unmatched. The CDR3 DNA reads as TGTGCCAGCTTCCTCGGACAGGGGGCGTTGGCCACCATATATTTT. It is translated as CASFLGQGALATIYF.